This TCR beta chain was found in a study of T cell clonotyping in hematopoietic cell transplantation. Whole-study context: Recipients' pretransplant samples followed cytoreduction. Broader study findings: Broader posttransplant TCR repertoire diversity was predicted by graft donor and pretransplant recipient Inverse Simpson Index values. Cells were unsorted, so CD4 and CD8 contributions were not separated. After transplant, recipient diversity fell while pathologically expanded clonotypes grew through day 180.

Specified time point: recipient sample about 28 days before transplant, after cytoreduction. For this clone: Its specificity is unknown.

Libraries were prepared by immunoSEQ multiplex PCR; TCRdb keeps only in-frame clonotypes and omits some of them. The table records more than 8,000 clones, about 90% of them present only once. Germline V gene lookup returns CDR1 SGHTA and CDR2 FQGNSA. CDR3 length equals 15 residues. V dropped 4 bases and J dropped 5; count of bases not matched to a gene: 9. The clonotype comes from a woman aged 55-69 years with acute myeloid leukemia. Some clones in this sample may be carry-over from other donors' samples. The chain is built from TRBV7-2 and TRBJ1-2; 8 bases fit TRBD1. Sequencing used peripheral blood mononuclear cells, obtained before stem cell transplant. This chain's CDR3 is CASSYTGQAQYGYTF. CDR3 DNA: TGTGCCAGCAGCTATACGGGACAGGCTCAATATGGCTACACCTTC.